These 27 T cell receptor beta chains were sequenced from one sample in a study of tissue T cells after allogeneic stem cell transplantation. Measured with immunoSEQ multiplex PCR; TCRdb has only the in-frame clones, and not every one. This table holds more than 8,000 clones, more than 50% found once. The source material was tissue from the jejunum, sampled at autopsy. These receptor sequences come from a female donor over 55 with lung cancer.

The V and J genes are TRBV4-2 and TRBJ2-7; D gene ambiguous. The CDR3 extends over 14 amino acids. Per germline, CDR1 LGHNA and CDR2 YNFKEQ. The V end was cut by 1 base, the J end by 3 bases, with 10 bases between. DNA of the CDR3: TGTGCCAGCAGCCAAGGAAACGAACGCTACGAGCAGTACTTC. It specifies CASSQGNERYEQYF.

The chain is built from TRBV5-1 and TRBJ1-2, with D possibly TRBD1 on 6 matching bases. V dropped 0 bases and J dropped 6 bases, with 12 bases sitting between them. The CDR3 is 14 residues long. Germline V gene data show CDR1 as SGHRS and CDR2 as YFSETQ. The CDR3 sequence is CASSLGGAGDGYTF. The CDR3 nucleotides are TGCGCCAGCAGCTTGGGGGGCGCAGGGGATGGCTACACCTTC.

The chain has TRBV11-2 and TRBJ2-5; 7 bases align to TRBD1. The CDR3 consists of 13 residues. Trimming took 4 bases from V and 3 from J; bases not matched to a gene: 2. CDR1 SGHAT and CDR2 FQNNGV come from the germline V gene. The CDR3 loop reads CASSSGTEETQYF. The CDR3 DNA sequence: TGTGCCAGCAGCTCCGGGACAGAAGAGACCCAGTACTTC.

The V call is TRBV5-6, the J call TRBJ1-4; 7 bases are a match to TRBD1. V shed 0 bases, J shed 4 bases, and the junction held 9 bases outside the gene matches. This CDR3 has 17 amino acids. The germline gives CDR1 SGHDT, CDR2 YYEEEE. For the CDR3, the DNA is TGTGCCAGCAGCTTGGTCGGTAGGGGGCTTGGTAATGAAAAACTGTTTTTT. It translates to CASSLVGRGLGNEKLFF.

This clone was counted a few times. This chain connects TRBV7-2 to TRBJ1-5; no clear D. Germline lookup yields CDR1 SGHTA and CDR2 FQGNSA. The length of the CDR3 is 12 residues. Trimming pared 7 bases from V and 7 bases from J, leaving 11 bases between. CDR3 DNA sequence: TGTGCCAGCAACCAAGCGGGGCAGCCCCAGCATTTT. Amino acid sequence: CASNQAGQPQHF.

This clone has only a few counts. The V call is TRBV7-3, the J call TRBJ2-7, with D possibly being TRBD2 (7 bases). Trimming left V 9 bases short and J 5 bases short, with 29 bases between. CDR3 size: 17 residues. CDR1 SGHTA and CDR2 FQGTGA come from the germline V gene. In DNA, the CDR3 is TGTGCCAGGGGGGGGCCCCCGCGGGACCCAAACGGGGACGAGCAGTACTTC. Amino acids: CARGGPPRDPNGDEQYF.

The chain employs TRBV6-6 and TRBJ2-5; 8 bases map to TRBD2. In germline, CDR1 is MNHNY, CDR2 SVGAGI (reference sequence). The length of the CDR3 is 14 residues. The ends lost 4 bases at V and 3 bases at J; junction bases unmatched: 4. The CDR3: CASSWGSGEETQYF. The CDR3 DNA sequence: TGTGCCAGCAGTTGGGGTAGCGGGGAAGAGACCCAGTACTTC.

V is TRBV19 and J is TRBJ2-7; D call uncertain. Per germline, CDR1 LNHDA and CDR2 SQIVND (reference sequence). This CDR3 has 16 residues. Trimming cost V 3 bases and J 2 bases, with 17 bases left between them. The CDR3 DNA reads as TGTGCCAGTAGTATCAATGGGCAGCCCCCGCCCTACGAGCAGTACTTC. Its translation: CASSINGQPPPYEQYF.

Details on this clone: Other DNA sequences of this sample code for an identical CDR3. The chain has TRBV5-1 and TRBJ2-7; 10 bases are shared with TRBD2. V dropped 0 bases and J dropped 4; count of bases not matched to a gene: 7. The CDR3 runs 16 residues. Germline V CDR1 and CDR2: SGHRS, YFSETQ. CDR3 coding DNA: TGCGCCAGCAGCTTGGCCGCTAGCGGGAGAGGATACGAGCAGTACTTC. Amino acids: CASSLAASGRGYEQYF.

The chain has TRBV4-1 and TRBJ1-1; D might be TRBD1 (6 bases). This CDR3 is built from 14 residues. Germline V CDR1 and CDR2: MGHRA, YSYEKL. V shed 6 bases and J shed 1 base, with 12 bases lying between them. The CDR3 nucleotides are TGCGCCAGCAGTACCGGACAGTGGAACACTGAAGCTTTCTTT. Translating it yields CASSTGQWNTEAFF.

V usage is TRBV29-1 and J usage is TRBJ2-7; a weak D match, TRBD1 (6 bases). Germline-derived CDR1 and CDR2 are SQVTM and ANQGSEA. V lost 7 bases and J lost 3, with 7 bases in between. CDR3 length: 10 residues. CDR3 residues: CSAGDYEQYF. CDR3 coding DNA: TGCAGCGCAGGGGACTACGAGCAGTACTTC.

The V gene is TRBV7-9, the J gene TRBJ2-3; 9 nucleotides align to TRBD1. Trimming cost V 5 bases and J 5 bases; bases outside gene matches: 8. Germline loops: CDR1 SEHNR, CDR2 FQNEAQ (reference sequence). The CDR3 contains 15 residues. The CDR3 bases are TGTGCCAGCAGCCCCCGGACAGGGGTGAGAGATACGCAGTATTTT. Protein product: CASSPRTGVRDTQYF.

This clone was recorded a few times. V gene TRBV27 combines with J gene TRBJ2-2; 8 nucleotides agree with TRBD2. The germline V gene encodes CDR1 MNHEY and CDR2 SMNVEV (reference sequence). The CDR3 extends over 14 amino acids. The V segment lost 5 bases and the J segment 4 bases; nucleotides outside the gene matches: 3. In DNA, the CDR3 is TGTGCCAGCAGTCTAGCGGGCGCCACCGGGGAGCTGTTTTTT. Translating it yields CASSLAGATGELFF.

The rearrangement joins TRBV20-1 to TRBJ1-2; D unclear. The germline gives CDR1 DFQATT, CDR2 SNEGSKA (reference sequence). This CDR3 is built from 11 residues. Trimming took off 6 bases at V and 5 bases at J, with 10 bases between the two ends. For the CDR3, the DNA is TGCAGTGCCTATCGCGGTTATGGCTACACCTTC. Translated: CSAYRGYGYTF.

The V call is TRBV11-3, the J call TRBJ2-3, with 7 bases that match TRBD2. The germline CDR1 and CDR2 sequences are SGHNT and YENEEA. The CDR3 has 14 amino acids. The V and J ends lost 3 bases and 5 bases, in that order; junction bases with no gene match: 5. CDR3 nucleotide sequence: TGTGCCAGCAGCTTCCGGGGGGTAAAAGATACGCAGTATTTT. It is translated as CASSFRGVKDTQYF.

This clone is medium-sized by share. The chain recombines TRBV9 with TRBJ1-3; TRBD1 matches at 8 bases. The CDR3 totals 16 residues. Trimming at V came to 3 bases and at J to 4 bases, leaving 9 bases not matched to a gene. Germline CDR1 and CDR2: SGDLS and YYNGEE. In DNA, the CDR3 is TGTGCCAGCAGCGGAGGACAGGGCCGACCGGGAAACACCATATATTTT. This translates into CASSGGQGRPGNTIYF. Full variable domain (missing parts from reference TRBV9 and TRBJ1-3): DSGVTQTPKHLITATGQRVTLRCSPRSGDLSVYWYQQSLDQGLQFLIQYYNGEERAKGNILERFSAQQFPDLHSELNLSSLELGDSALYFCASSGGQGRPGNTIYFGEGSWLTVV.

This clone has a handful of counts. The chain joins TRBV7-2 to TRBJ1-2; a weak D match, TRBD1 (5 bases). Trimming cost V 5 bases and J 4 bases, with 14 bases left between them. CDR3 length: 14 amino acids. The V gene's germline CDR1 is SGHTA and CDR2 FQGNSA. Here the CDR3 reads CASSLRGWSYGYTF. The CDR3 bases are TGTGCCAGCAGCCTAAGGGGCTGGTCCTATGGCTACACCTTC.

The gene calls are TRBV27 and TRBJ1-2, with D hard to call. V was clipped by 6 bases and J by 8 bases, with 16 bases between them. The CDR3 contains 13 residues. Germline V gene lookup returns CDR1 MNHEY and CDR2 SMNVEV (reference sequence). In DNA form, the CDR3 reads TGTGCCAGCAGCGAAGGCCCCCTTCGCGGCTACACCTTC. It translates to CASSEGPLRGYTF.

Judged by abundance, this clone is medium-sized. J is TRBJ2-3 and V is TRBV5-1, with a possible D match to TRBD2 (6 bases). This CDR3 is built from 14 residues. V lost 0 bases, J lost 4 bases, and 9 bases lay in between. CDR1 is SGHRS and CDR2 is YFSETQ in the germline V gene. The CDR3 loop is CASSLAGSPDTQYF. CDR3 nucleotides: TGCGCCAGCAGCTTGGCCGGGAGCCCAGATACGCAGTATTTT.

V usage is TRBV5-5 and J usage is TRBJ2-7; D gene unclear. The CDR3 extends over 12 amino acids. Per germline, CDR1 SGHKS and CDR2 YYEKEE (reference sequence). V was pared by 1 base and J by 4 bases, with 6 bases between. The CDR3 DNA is TGTGCCAGCAGCTTGACGACGTACGAGCAGTACTTC. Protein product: CASSLTTYEQYF.

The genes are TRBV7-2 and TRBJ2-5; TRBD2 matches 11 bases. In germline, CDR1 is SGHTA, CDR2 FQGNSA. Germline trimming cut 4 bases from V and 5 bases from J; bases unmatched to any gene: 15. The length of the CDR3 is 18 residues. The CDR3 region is CASSSQPPRLAGFETQYF. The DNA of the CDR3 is TGTGCCAGCAGCTCGCAACCACCCCGACTAGCGGGGTTTGAGACCCAGTACTTC.

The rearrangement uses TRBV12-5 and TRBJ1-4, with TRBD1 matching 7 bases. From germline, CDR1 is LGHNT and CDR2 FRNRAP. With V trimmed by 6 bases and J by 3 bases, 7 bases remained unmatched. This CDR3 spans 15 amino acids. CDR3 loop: CASGPGGPPNEKLFF. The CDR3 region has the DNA TGTGCTAGTGGCCCAGGGGGTCCCCCTAATGAAAAACTGTTTTTT.

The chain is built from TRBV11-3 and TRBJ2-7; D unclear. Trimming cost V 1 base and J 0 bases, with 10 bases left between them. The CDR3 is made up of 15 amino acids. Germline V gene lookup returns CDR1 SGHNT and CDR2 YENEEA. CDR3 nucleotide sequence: TGTGCCAGCAGCTTAGTAGGCTTTAGCTCCTACGAGCAGTACTTC. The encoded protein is CASSLVGFSSYEQYF.

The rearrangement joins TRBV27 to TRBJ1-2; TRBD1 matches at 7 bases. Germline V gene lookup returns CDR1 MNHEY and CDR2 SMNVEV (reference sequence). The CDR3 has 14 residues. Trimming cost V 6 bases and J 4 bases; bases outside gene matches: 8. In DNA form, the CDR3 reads TGTGCCAGCAGCGCTCAGGGGGTCGGCTATGGCTACACCTTC. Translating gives CASSAQGVGYGYTF.

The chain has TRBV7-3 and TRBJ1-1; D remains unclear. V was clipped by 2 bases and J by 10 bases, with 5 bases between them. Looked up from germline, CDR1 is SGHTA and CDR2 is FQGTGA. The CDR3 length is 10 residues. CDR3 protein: CASSLALAFF. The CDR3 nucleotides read TGTGCCAGCAGCTTAGCGCTAGCTTTCTTT.

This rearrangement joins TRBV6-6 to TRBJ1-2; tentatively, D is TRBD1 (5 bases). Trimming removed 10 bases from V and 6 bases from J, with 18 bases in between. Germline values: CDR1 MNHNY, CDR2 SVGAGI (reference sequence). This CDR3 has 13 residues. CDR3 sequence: CATRIRGGNGYTF. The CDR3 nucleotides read TGTGCCACTAGAATCCGGGGGGGTAATGGCTACACCTTC.

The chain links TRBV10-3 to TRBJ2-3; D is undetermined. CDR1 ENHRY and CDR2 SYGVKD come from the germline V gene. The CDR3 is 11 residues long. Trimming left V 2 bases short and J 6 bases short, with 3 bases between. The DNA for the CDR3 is TGTGCCATCAGTGAGGGGGATACGCAGTATTTT. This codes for CAISEGDTQYF.